The 5 T cell receptor beta chains given below trace back to one sample, sequenced in a study of shared clonotypes between healthy human individuals. Produced via immunoSEQ multiplex PCR; TCRdb's table is partial and in-frame only. Of about 2.4 million clones in the sample, 90% to 95% are singletons; the top ten hold 0.36%. Sequences were obtained from naive CD4+ T cells from PBMCs. The sample's subset: CD45RA+ positively selected. These receptors were collected from a man aged 18 to 35 in good health. Some clones in this sample may be carry-over from other donors' samples.

The chain carries TRBV25-1 and TRBJ2-7; 7 positions agree with TRBD2. Per germline, CDR1 MGHDK and CDR2 SYGVNS. The V gene end was trimmed by 6 bases and the J gene end by 4 bases; junction bases not matched to a gene: 12. This CDR3 contains 15 residues. The CDR3 sequence is CASSLSGTPSYEQYF. The CDR3 nucleotides are TGTGCCAGCAGCTTAAGCGGGACCCCCTCGTACGAGCAGTACTTC.

The genes are TRBV9 and TRBJ2-1; a possible D gene is TRBD2 (7 bases). Per the germline V gene, CDR1 is SGDLS and CDR2 is YYNGEE. The CDR3 contains 16 residues. V dropped 4 bases and J dropped 5 bases, with 19 bases sitting between them. The CDR3 DNA reads as TGTGCCAGCAGCCCCGTGGGGGGGCTTCCCGACAATGAGCAGTTCTTC. Protein: CASSPVGGLPDNEQFF.

The J gene is TRBJ1-3, the V gene TRBV9, with D hard to call. Trimming removed 4 bases from V and 3 bases from J, with 5 bases in between. There are 12 residues in the CDR3. The germline V gene has CDR1 SGDLS and CDR2 YYNGEE. The CDR3 nucleotides read TGTGCCAGCAGCCAACTTGGAAACACCATATATTTT. Protein product: CASSQLGNTIYF. Variable domain in full (rest from reference TRBV9 and TRBJ1-3): DSGVTQTPKHLITATGQRVTLRCSPRSGDLSVYWYQQSLDQGLQFLIQYYNGEERAKGNILERFSAQQFPDLHSELNLSSLELGDSALYFCASSQLGNTIYFGEGSWLTVV.

The chain combines TRBV29-1 with TRBJ1-1; D is possibly TRBD1 (6 bases). Germline V gives CDR1 SQVTM, CDR2 ANQGSEA. V lost 6 bases, J lost 1 base, and 18 bases lay in between. The CDR3 is made up of 15 amino acids. The CDR3 is CSVAPTGSGNTEAFF. The DNA of the CDR3 is TGCAGCGTGGCTCCTACAGGGTCAGGGAACACTGAAGCTTTCTTT. Variable domain in full (rest from reference TRBV29-1 and TRBJ1-1): SAVISQKPSRDICQRGTSLTIQCQVDSQVTMMFWYRQQPGQSLTLIATANQGSEATYESGFVIDKFPISRPNLTFSTLTVSNMSPEDSSIYLCSVAPTGSGNTEAFFGQGTRLTVV.

V gene TRBV6-5 combines with J gene TRBJ2-7; D might be TRBD1 (5 bases). V lost 2 bases to trimming and J lost 2 bases, with 7 bases between them. The CDR3 runs 13 residues. From germline, CDR1 is MNHEY and CDR2 SVGAGI. The CDR3 region has the DNA TGTGCCAGCAGTTACGCAGGGACCTACGAGCAGTACTTC. Its protein product is CASSYAGTYEQYF.